These T cell receptor beta chains were read from a single sample in a study of spatial heterogeneity in lung cancer. One entry per CDR3 protein results from TCRdb running MiXCR on the 5' RACE reads. The data hold 40,000 to 45,000 distinct CDR3 sequences, with around 6.5% observed a single time. Sequences were derived from PBMCs, sampled at surgery. All receptors come from a female donor with early-stage non-small cell lung cancer. Each CDR3 is given with its conserved first and last residue. A D gene is named only where the DNA matches it firmly. Size is omitted from some rows. Given values are once, few, many or a class for expanded clones.

TRBJ1-2 | NA | TRBV20-1 | few | CSARDDRYYGYTF | TGCAGTGCTAGAGACGACAGGTACTATGGCTACACCTTC
TRBJ1-2 | NA | TRBV7-2 | NA | CASSLVQEGGYTF | TGTGCCAGCAGCTTAGTTCAGGAGGGTGGCTACACCTTC
TRBJ2-3 | TRBD2 | TRBV29-1 | many | CSGNRGGTDTQYF | TGCAGCGGGAACCGGGGGGGCACAGATACGCAGTATTTT
TRBJ1-1 | NA | TRBV6-2/TRBV6-3 | NA | CASSSSGQKAFF | TGTGCCAGCAGTTCCTCTGGACAAAAAGCTTTCTTT
TRBJ2-3 | TRBD2 | TRBV9 | many | CASSVKILTGTSGVTSTDTQYF | TGTGCCAGCAGCGTCAAGATTTTAACCGGGACTAGCGGGGTTACCTCCACAGATACGCAGTATTTT
TRBJ1-6 | NA | TRBV9 | many | CASSVAAQGGSPLHF | TGTGCCAGCAGCGTAGCTGCCCAGGGCGGGTCACCCCTCCACTTT
TRBJ1-2 | NA | TRBV2 | many | CASSRGQINYGYTF | TGTGCCAGCAGCAGAGGACAGATTAACTATGGCTACACCTTC
TRBJ1-4 | NA | TRBV20-1 | many | CSAPRQTNEKLFF | TGCAGTGCCCCTAGACAGACTAATGAAAAACTGTTTTTT
TRBJ2-3 | NA | TRBV9 | few | CASSVVAKGESDTQYF | TGTGCCAGCAGCGTAGTCGCGAAGGGGGAATCAGATACGCAGTATTTT
TRBJ2-5 | TRBD2 | TRBV3-1 | few | CASSHAIKRGYQETQYF | TGTGCCAGCAGCCACGCTATTAAGCGGGGGTACCAAGAGACCCAGTACTTC
TRBJ1-6 | NA | TRBV6-6 | many | CASSSGQNNSPLHF | TGTGCCAGCAGTTCCGGACAGAATAATTCACCCCTCCACTTT
TRBJ2-3 | TRBD2 | TRBV20-1 | NA | CSASLAGGPTDTQYF | TGCAGTGCTAGTTTAGCGGGGGGGCCCACAGATACGCAGTATTTT
TRBJ1-5 | NA | TRBV20-1 | few | CSARAGQGGQPQHF | TGCAGTGCTAGGGCGGGGCAGGGAGGCCAGCCCCAGCATTTT
TRBJ1-4 | NA | TRBV7-9 | many | CASSLGGSFNEKLFF | TGTGCCAGCAGCTTAGGAGGGTCGTTCAATGAAAAACTGTTTTTT
TRBJ2-2 | TRBD2 | TRBV11-2 | NA | CASSEWTSGTTGELFF | TGTGCCAGCAGCGAATGGACTAGCGGGACCACCGGGGAGCTGTTTTTT
TRBJ2-7 | NA | TRBV28 | many | CASSLVGRSYEQYF | TGTGCCAGCAGTTTGGTGGGACGGAGCTACGAGCAGTACTTC
TRBJ2-5 | NA | TRBV10-2 | NA | CASGRDFQETQYF | TGCGCCAGCGGCCGGGACTTCCAAGAGACCCAGTACTTC
TRBJ2-5 | TRBD2 | TRBV2 | few | CASKSGLADQETQYF | TGTGCCAGCAAATCGGGACTAGCGGATCAAGAGACCCAGTACTTC
TRBJ2-5 | TRBD1 | TRBV7-2 | many | CASSSSGTGWGETQYF | TGTGCCAGCAGCTCCTCCGGGACAGGGTGGGGGGAGACCCAGTACTTC
TRBJ2-1 | NA | TRBV4-1 | few | CASSQARGLADNNEQFF | TGCGCCAGCAGCCAAGCCAGGGGGCTAGCGGACAACAATGAGCAGTTCTTC
TRBJ2-1 | TRBD2 | TRBV2 | NA | CASSDERGKNHEQFF | TGTGCCAGCAGTGACGAGCGGGGGAAGAATCATGAGCAGTTCTTC
TRBJ2-7 | NA | TRBV3-1 | few | CASGTYSYEQYF | TGTGCCAGCGGGACCTACTCCTACGAGCAGTACTTC
TRBJ2-5 | TRBD2 | TRBV12-3/TRBV12-4 | few | CASSRLAGGKETQYF | TGTGCCAGCAGCCGACTAGCGGGGGGAAAAGAGACCCAGTACTTC
TRBJ2-2 | TRBD2 | TRBV7-3 | NA | CASSFLAVNTGELFF | TGTGCCAGCAGCTTCCTAGCGGTTAACACCGGGGAGCTGTTTTTT
TRBJ2-7 | TRBD2 | TRBV28 | few | CASRWTSGEGYEQYF | TGTGCCAGCAGGTGGACTAGCGGGGAGGGGTACGAGCAGTACTTC
TRBJ2-2 | NA | TRBV7-3 | many | CASSLGWGTGELFF | TGTGCCAGCAGCTTAGGATGGGGCACCGGGGAGCTGTTTTTT
TRBJ1-5 | NA | TRBV20-1 | many | CSATGTDSNQPQHF | TGCAGTGCTACCGGGACCGATAGCAATCAGCCCCAGCATTTT
TRBJ2-3 | TRBD2 | TRBV7-9 | many | CASSTGLAGTIDTQYF | TGTGCCAGCAGCACGGGACTAGCGGGGACAATAGATACGCAGTATTTT
TRBJ2-7 | NA | TRBV15 | many | CATSRDNSRGYEQYF | TGTGCCACCAGCAGAGATAACAGCCGGGGATACGAGCAGTACTTC
TRBJ2-2 | NA | TRBV4-3 | many | CASSPLWGGRTGELFF | TGCGCCAGCAGCCCCCTGTGGGGGGGCCGCACCGGGGAGCTGTTTTTT
TRBJ2-3 | TRBD2 | TRBV4-3 | many | CASSQSSSSGGRRTDTQYF | TGCGCCAGCAGCCAAAGTTCGTCTAGCGGGGGCCGTCGCACAGATACGCAGTATTTT
TRBJ1-3 | NA | TRBV27 | many | CASSLFSPQGEISGNTIYF | TGTGCCAGCAGTTTATTCTCCCCACAGGGCGAAATCTCTGGAAACACCATATATTTT
TRBJ2-1 | NA | TRBV4-3 | many | CASSQDPPRDNEQFF | TGCGCCAGCAGCCAAGATCCTCCTCGGGACAATGAGCAGTTCTTC
TRBJ2-5 | NA | TRBV7-2 | many | CASSPRGSHAAQYF | TGTGCCAGCAGCCCGAGGGGCAGTCACGCGGCCCAGTACTTC
TRBJ1-4 | TRBD1 | TRBV19 | few | CASTNRGPATNEKLFF | TGTGCCAGTACAAACAGGGGTCCTGCAACTAATGAAAAACTGTTTTTT
TRBJ2-4 | NA | TRBV3-1 | many | CASSQANIQYF | TGTGCCAGCAGCCAAGCAAACATTCAGTACTTC
TRBJ2-3 | NA | TRBV3-1 | few | CASSQNSITDTQYF | TGTGCCAGCAGCCAAAATTCAATCACAGATACGCAGTATTTT
TRBJ1-2 | TRBD1 | TRBV29-1 | many | CSVPRTGNYGYTF | TGCAGCGTCCCGAGGACAGGGAACTATGGCTACACCTTC
TRBJ2-7 | NA | TRBV7-2 | many | CASSPVGSYEQYF | TGTGCCAGCAGCCCTGTTGGGTCCTACGAGCAGTACTTC
TRBJ2-7 | NA | TRBV7-2 | few | CASSRGGAEEQYF | TGTGCCAGCAGCCGTGGGGGGGCAGAAGAGCAGTACTTC
TRBJ1-2 | NA | TRBV7-9 | few | CASSLVGGSYGYTF | TGTGCCAGCAGCTTAGTGGGGGGATCCTATGGCTACACCTTC
TRBJ1-2 | NA | TRBV20-1 | few | CSQAVGTNYGYTF | TGCAGTCAAGCTGTTGGGACTAACTATGGCTACACCTTC
TRBJ1-2 | TRBD1 | TRBV10-2 | many | CASIKQGANYGYTF | TGCGCCAGCATTAAACAGGGGGCTAACTATGGCTACACCTTC
TRBJ1-1 | NA | TRBV12-3/TRBV12-4 | many | CASSFSYTEAFF | TGTGCCAGCAGTTTTTCCTACACTGAAGCTTTCTTT
TRBJ2-1 | NA | TRBV10-1 | many | CASSDWLGRGAEQFF | TGCGCCAGCAGCGACTGGCTGGGCCGCGGAGCTGAGCAGTTCTTC
TRBJ2-3 | NA | TRBV5-4 | few | CASSGREGRSVSDTQYF | TGTGCCAGCAGCGGTCGAGAGGGCCGGTCGGTTTCAGATACGCAGTATTTT
TRBJ2-5 | NA | TRBV6-2/TRBV6-3 | few | CASSYSSRQETQYF | TGTGCCAGCAGTTACTCCAGCAGACAAGAGACCCAGTACTTC
TRBJ1-1 | NA | TRBV7-3 | few | CASSLTRGLGNTEAFF | TGTGCCAGCAGCTTAACGAGGGGCCTAGGGAACACTGAAGCTTTCTTT
TRBJ2-5 | NA | TRBV7-8 | few | CASSPAREQETQYF | TGTGCCAGCAGCCCCGCTAGGGAGCAAGAGACCCAGTACTTC
TRBJ2-6 | NA | TRBV5-4 | NA | CASSEPRGPPGANVLTF | TGTGCCAGCAGCGAACCCAGGGGCCCCCCTGGGGCCAACGTCCTGACTTTC
TRBJ1-3 | NA | TRBV28 | many | CASSLLGAAGNTIYF | TGTGCCAGCAGTTTATTGGGGGCTGCTGGAAACACCATATATTTT
TRBJ2-5 | TRBD1 | TRBV6-2/TRBV6-3 | many | CASTRQGSETQYF | TGTGCCAGCACAAGACAGGGGAGCGAGACCCAGTACTTC
TRBJ2-7 | NA | TRBV5-1 | NA | CASSDFYEQYF | TGCGCCAGCAGCGACTTCTACGAGCAGTACTTC
TRBJ2-7 | NA | TRBV20-1 | NA | CSAFNPAGRSYEQYF | TGCAGTGCTTTCAATCCCGCGGGGCGGTCCTACGAGCAGTACTTC
TRBJ2-1 | NA | TRBV18 | NA | CASSPSGPQQFF | TGTGCCAGCTCACCCTCCGGGCCACAGCAGTTCTTC
TRBJ2-3 | TRBD2 | TRBV2 | NA | CASRRGLATDTQYF | TGTGCCAGCAGAAGGGGACTAGCAACAGATACGCAGTATTTT
TRBJ2-2 | NA | TRBV2 | many | CASRDQGRTGELFF | TGTGCCAGCAGGGATCAGGGAAGGACCGGGGAGCTGTTTTTT
TRBJ1-4 | TRBD1 | TRBV28 | many | CASWPGQFNEKLFF | TGTGCCAGCTGGCCGGGACAGTTTAATGAAAAACTGTTTTTT
TRBJ2-5 | NA | TRBV24-1 | many | CATSDSTLEETQYF | TGTGCCACCAGTGATTCCACCCTGGAAGAGACCCAGTACTTC
TRBJ1-2 | NA | TRBV12-3/TRBV12-4 | many | CASSPGRSYGYTF | TGTGCCAGCAGCCCGGGACGGTCCTATGGCTACACCTTC